This T cell receptor beta chain was sequenced in a study of siplizumab effects on memory and regulatory T cells (dated by TCRdb to between 2017 and 2020). Study-wide context: The study looked at the effect of siplizumab, an anti-CD2 antibody, on alloreactive T-cell subsets in allogeneic mixed lymphocyte reactions made from human PBMCs. Study-level results and caveats: Because sequences below about 10^-5 frequency were poorly captured, only a minor fraction of alloreactive clones could be mapped to unstimulated subsets. No functional confirmation was obtained for the suppressive function of proliferating Tregs from siplizumab cultures. For roughly 75-95% of proliferating CD4+ or CD8+ clones, no naive or memory phenotype could be assigned. Among mappable alloreactive CD4+ clones, the Treg-derived fraction averaged approximately 63% with siplizumab versus 25% to 30% in control reactions. Siplizumab significantly lowered the cumulative frequency of alloreactive sequences that could be traced to unstimulated CD4+ memory T cells. Greater diversity appeared to be present in unstimulated naive T cells than in memory T cells, and a substantial contribution to the alloresponse seemed to be made by naive cells.

This clone appeared once. This receptor's antigen is unknown. One base away there is no much larger clone; base qualities are not given. TCRbeta CDR3 sequencing was performed on sorted unstimulated T cells and on proliferating T cells recovered from mixed lymphocyte reactions. Fresh whole blood from ten HLA-typed healthy donors was used as the source from which PBMCs were isolated. The protocol used for the library was the immunoSEQ multiplex PCR assay. The deep sequencing platform assayed about 91,000 TCR templates per sample. Genomic DNA extracted from sorted T cells was the material used for TCRbeta CDR3 sequencing. Processing in the source paper ran as follows. Clonal analysis of TCRbeta CDR3 data was done in the R programming language. Alloreactive CD4+ and CD8+ clones were identified by comparing unstimulated samples to CFSE-low samples taken after the reaction. By matching sequences to the repertoires of sorted unstimulated Treg and non-Treg cells, each alloreactive CD4+ clone was assigned a regulatory or non-regulatory origin. TCRdb limited this immuneACCESS table to in-frame rearrangements with V and J called. A share of clones is missing; checked studies link under half to unresolved V genes, and the rest is unexplained. The V and J calls and clone size were taken over from that table, and D and trimming were inferred from the DNA. This sample comprises more than 95,000 clones, about 92% of them detected only once. The ten most abundant clones make up 0.32% of the sample.

Reading from cysteine to phenylalanine, the CDR3 counts 16 amino acids. The read is trimmed to its CDR3 DNA, 48 bases read in frame from base 1. Taken from the germline V gene, the CDR1 and CDR2 loops are MGHRA and YSYEKL. V is reduced by 1 base and J by 5 bases, leaving a spacing of 17 bases between them. The clonotype comes from a human donor in good health. The sample taken for sequencing was CD4+ T cells sorted from blood. Recombination connected TRBV4-1 to TRBJ2-5, with TRBD1 tentatively as D gene (5 bases match). Here the CDR3 is given as CASSQGAGRSWETQYF. Here is the DNA: TGCGCCAGCAGCCAAGGGGCAGGGCGTAGTTGGGAGACCCAGTACTTC.